Only one count was recorded for the clone carrying this T cell receptor (beta chain). These data come from a study of cytomegalovirus exposure and HLA in healthy donors. TCRdb keeps only in-frame clones here, not all; method: immunoSEQ multiplex PCR. The table includes about 130,000 clones, roughly nine tenths detected once. The CDR3 runs to 13 residues. The V end lost 1 base, the J end lost 10 bases, and 11 bases lay between the germline ends. CDR1 is SNHLY, CDR2 FYNNEI, per germline. The origin of this receptor is a woman between 18 and 30 years old in good health and CMV-seronegative. The chain is built from TRBV2 and TRBJ2-1; no clear D gene. What was sequenced was PBMCs. The CDR3 bases are TGTGCCAGCAGTGAAGGACTCCATACCGAGCAGTTCTTC. As protein: CASSEGLHTEQFF.